The 21 T cell receptor beta chains below come from one sample, sequenced in a study of blood T cell repertoires in COVID-19. Generated by immunoSEQ multiplex PCR, the TCRdb table keeps only in-frame clones and is missing some. The sample carries around 300,000 clones, about nine tenths recorded once. Sample: PBMCs or T cells enriched from blood (not recorded which). These receptors all come from a woman aged 60 to 75 who had recovered from COVID-19.

V and J are TRBV9 and TRBJ2-1, with TRBD1 as a possible D gene (6 bases). Germline V lookup: CDR1 SGDLS, CDR2 YYNGEE. This CDR3 region has 15 residues. With 3 bases removed from V and 2 bases from J, the gap between germline ends came to 12 bases. For the CDR3, the DNA is TGTGCCAGCAGCGGAATGACAGGTACCTACAATGAGCAGTTCTTC. Protein: CASSGMTGTYNEQFF.

This rearrangement joins TRBV2 to TRBJ1-2, with a tentative D call TRBD1 (5 bases). The V end was cut by 8 bases, the J end by 3 bases, with 16 bases between. The CDR3 extends over 14 amino acids. Germline values: CDR1 SNHLY, CDR2 FYNNEI. The CDR3 nucleotides are TGTGCCAGCTCGGGCGATTGGGGGGACTATGGCTACACCTTC. Its protein is CASSGDWGDYGYTF.

This chain joins TRBV5-1 and TRBJ2-7; no clear D gene. CDR3 length: 14 amino acids. The V gene's germline CDR1 is SGHRS and CDR2 YFSETQ. With 0 bases removed from V and 0 bases from J, the gap between germline ends came to 7 bases. CDR3 sequence: CASSLEPPSYEQYF. CDR3 DNA sequence: TGCGCCAGCAGCTTGGAGCCGCCCTCCTACGAGCAGTACTTC.

V and J are TRBV5-1 and TRBJ2-1, with 7 bases identical to TRBD2. The V and J ends lost 6 bases and 10 bases, in that order; junction bases with no gene match: 10. The length of the CDR3 is 13 residues. Looked up from germline, CDR1 is SGHRS and CDR2 is YFSETQ. In DNA, the CDR3 is TGCGCCAGCAAGCGGGACCCCAGTGAGGAGCAGTTCTTC. Protein sequence: CASKRDPSEEQFF.

The chain recombines TRBV29-1 with TRBJ1-1; 9 bases fit TRBD1. V lost 7 bases, J lost 5 bases, and 14 bases stayed unmatched. Per the germline V gene, CDR1 is SQVTM and CDR2 is ANQGSEA. The CDR3 spans 15 residues. The CDR3 sequence: CSADGGGTGRTEAFF. As DNA, the CDR3 is TGCAGCGCCGACGGTGGGGGGACAGGGCGAACTGAAGCTTTCTTT.

The chain joins TRBV9 to TRBJ2-1; 7 bases are shared with TRBD2. With V trimmed by 3 bases and J by 7 bases, 10 bases remained unmatched. This CDR3 has 15 residues. In germline, CDR1 is SGDLS, CDR2 YYNGEE. The CDR3 coding sequence is TGTGCCAGCAGCGCACATGCCTCGGGGGGAAATGAGCAGTTCTTC. Translating gives CASSAHASGGNEQFF.

The rearrangement links TRBV19 to TRBJ1-2; D unresolved. V was cut by 3 bases and J by 0 bases, with 2 bases left in between. The CDR3 is 12 amino acids. Germline CDR1 is LNHDA and CDR2 is SQIVND (reference sequence). CDR3 protein: CASSITNYGYTF. Written as DNA, the CDR3 is TGTGCCAGTAGTATTACTAACTATGGCTACACCTTC.

The chain joins TRBV24-1 to TRBJ2-3, with D possibly TRBD1 on 6 matching bases. Germline V gives CDR1 KGHDR, CDR2 SFDVKD. Trimming pared 0 bases from V and 2 bases from J, leaving 8 bases between. CDR3 length: 15 residues. The CDR3 nucleotides are TGTGCCACCAGTGATTTGCGGGACAACACAGATACGCAGTATTTT. It encodes CATSDLRDNTDTQYF.

The chain links TRBV7-3 to TRBJ2-1; 9 positions agree with TRBD2. Losses at the gene ends were 5 bases for V and 4 bases for J; bases not matched to a gene: 6. The CDR3 sequence is 15 residues long. CDR1 and CDR2 (germline): SGHTA, FQGTGA. DNA for the CDR3: TGTGCCAGCAGCACTACTAGCGGGTCTTACAATGAGCAGTTCTTC. It encodes CASSTTSGSYNEQFF.

The chain uses TRBV21-1 and TRBJ1-3. TRBV21-1 is annotated as a pseudogene. The CDR3 sequence is 15 residues long. The DNA for the CDR3 is TGTGCCAGCACCCCAACCGGACTTTCTGGAAACACCATATATTTT. Protein product: CASTPTGLSGNTIYF.

The count of this clone is one. The rearrangement joins TRBV5-4 to TRBJ2-3; D possibly corresponds to TRBD2 (6 bases). The CDR3 sequence is 16 residues long. Between the trimmed V and J ends, which lost 4 bases and 1 base, there was a span of 16 bases. Per the germline V gene, CDR1 is SGHNT and CDR2 is YYREEE (reference sequence). DNA for the CDR3: TGTGCCAGCAGCGGGGATAGCGGAAGCGGCACAGATACGCAGTATTTT. Translation gives CASSGDSGSGTDTQYF. Based on the CDR3 plus reference TRBV5-4 and TRBJ2-3, the full variable domain is ETGVTQSPTHLIKTRGQQVTLRCSSQSGHNTVSWYQQALGQGPQFIFQYYREEENGRGNFPPRFSGLQFPNYSSELNVNALELDDSALYLCASSGDSGSGTDTQYFGPGTRLTVL.

The chain recombines TRBV24-1 with TRBJ2-5; 9 nucleotides line up with TRBD2. This CDR3 is built from 16 residues. V lost 5 bases to trimming and J lost 2 bases; unmatched junction nucleotides: 8. Germline V lookup: CDR1 KGHDR, CDR2 SFDVKD. The CDR3 DNA is TGTGCCACCAGTGCGGGGAGCGCGGGAGGGCAAGAGACCCAGTACTTC. Its protein product is CATSAGSAGGQETQYF.

The V gene is TRBV2, the J gene TRBJ1-1, with 8 bases matching TRBD1. Germline V CDR1 and CDR2: SNHLY, FYNNEI. There are 10 residues in the CDR3. After removal of 6 bases from V and 11 bases from J, the junction contained 2 bases not matched to a gene. Here the CDR3 reads CASRDREAFF. The CDR3, as DNA: TGTGCCAGCAGGGACAGGGAGGCTTTCTTT.

The chain carries TRBV3-1 (or the pseudogene TRBV3-2) and TRBJ2-2; 9 bases align to TRBD1. Germline CDR1 reads LGHDT; CDR2 reads YNNKEL (reference sequence). This CDR3 has 15 amino acids. The ends lost 8 bases at V and 6 bases at J; junction bases unmatched: 10. The CDR3 here is CASGGQGRASGELFF. CDR3 DNA sequence: TGTGCCAGCGGCGGACAGGGGAGGGCCTCCGGGGAGCTGTTTTTT.

The genes are TRBV15 and TRBJ2-1, with 8 positions matching TRBD1. The germline V gene has CDR1 LNHNV and CDR2 YYDKDF (reference sequence). The CDR3 has 19 amino acids. V was pared by 1 base and J by 4 bases, with 15 bases of the junction left unmatched. CDR3 loop: CATSRGPGQGGEIYNEQFF. As DNA, the CDR3 is TGTGCCACCAGCAGAGGGCCCGGACAGGGTGGGGAAATATACAATGAGCAGTTCTTC.

This rearrangement joins TRBV3-1 (or the pseudogene TRBV3-2) to TRBJ1-2; D not certain. The V end was cut by 1 base, the J end by 2 bases, with 5 bases between. The CDR3 totals 13 residues. Germline V lookup: CDR1 LGHDT, CDR2 YNNKEL (reference sequence). The CDR3 bases are TGTGCCAGCAGCCAAGCCGTAAACTATGGCTACACCTTC. This gives the protein CASSQAVNYGYTF.

V is TRBV6-5 and J is TRBJ2-2; D uncertain. There are 14 residues in the CDR3. The V gene lost 6 bases and the J gene lost 6 bases, with 14 bases spanning the gap. CDR1 and CDR2 (germline): MNHEY, SVGAGI. CDR3 DNA sequence: TGTGCCAGCAGCGTTCTAGTAGTATCCGGGGAGCTGTTTTTT. This sequence encodes CASSVLVVSGELFF.

The rearrangement uses TRBV2 and TRBJ2-7, with TRBD2 identical over 13 bases. This CDR3 has 14 amino acids. J was trimmed by 5 bases and V by 7 bases; bases with no gene match: 5. Germline values: CDR1 SNHLY, CDR2 FYNNEI. The DNA of the CDR3 is TGTGCCAGCACTGGACTAGCGGGAGCAAACGAGCAGTACTTC. It translates to CASTGLAGANEQYF.

The rearrangement links TRBV9 to TRBJ1-6; TRBD1 is a possible D gene (6 bases). Germline lookup yields CDR1 SGDLS and CDR2 YYNGEE. The CDR3 has 20 residues. V lost 4 bases, J lost 9 bases, and 32 bases lay in between. CDR3 protein: CASSSYPDSVGNLRGSPLHF. The CDR3 nucleotides are TGTGCCAGCAGCTCCTACCCGGACAGCGTGGGCAATTTACGGGGTTCACCCCTCCACTTT.

The rearrangement uses TRBV28 and TRBJ2-7, with D maybe TRBD2 (6 bases). Germline lookup yields CDR1 MDHEN and CDR2 SYDVKM. Deletions cut 5 bases from V and 7 bases from J, with 15 bases between. CDR3 length: 13 residues. CDR3 coding DNA: TGTGCCAGCAGTCCCGGGGACTCGAGAGAGCAGTACTTC. Protein sequence: CASSPGDSREQYF.

This chain uses TRBV27 with TRBJ2-7, with D possibly TRBD1 on 6 matching bases. The CDR3 is 14 residues long. Germline assignment: CDR1 MNHEY and CDR2 SMNVEV (reference sequence). Trimming removed 3 bases at V and 2 bases at J, with 11 bases between. This CDR3 is CASSFRDKPYEQYF. The CDR3 nucleotides are TGTGCCAGCAGTTTCCGGGACAAACCCTACGAGCAGTACTTC.